A single sample is the source of the 11 T cell receptor beta chains below, sequenced in a study of blood T cells in healthy people across ages. The use of a sample-barcoded 5' primer and a J-beta primer mix characterized a second PCR of 7 to 11 cycles. TCRdb passed the 5' RACE reads through MiXCR, listing each CDR3 protein once. The sample holds about 1.4 million distinct CDR3 sequences, roughly 64% seen once. Sequenced sample: blood. These receptors all come from a man in his late teens or twenties in good health.

The rearrangement uses TRBV4-1 and TRBJ2-1, with 8 nucleotides matching TRBD2. Looked up from germline, CDR1 is MGHRA and CDR2 is YSYEKL. V shed 3 bases, J shed 7 bases, and the junction held 5 bases outside the gene matches. The CDR3 covers 14 residues. The DNA of the CDR3 is TGCGCCAGCAGCCACCCTAGCGGGTTGAATGAGCAGTTCTTC. Amino acids: CASSHPSGLNEQFF.

This clonotype was found a few times. The genes are TRBV29-1 and TRBJ2-1; tentative D call: TRBD2 (6 bases). Germline-derived CDR1 and CDR2 are SQVTM and ANQGSEA. Trimming left V 5 bases short and J 7 bases short, with 9 bases between. CDR3 length equals 11 residues. The CDR3 spells CSVPGRNEQFF. The CDR3 nucleotides read TGCAGCGTTCCGGGGAGGAATGAGCAGTTCTTC.

The genes are TRBV27 and TRBJ2-1, with a possible D match to TRBD1 (6 bases). The J call is doubtful: the DNA matches TRBJ2-7 better. The CDR3 loop spans 15 amino acids. Germline V gene data show CDR1 as MNHEY and CDR2 as SMNVEV (reference sequence). CDR3 sequence: CASNPRRGTYNEQYF. The CDR3 region has the DNA TGTGCCAGCAATCCCCGCAGGGGCACCTACAATGAGCAGTACTTC.

This rearrangement joins TRBV12-3 or TRBV12-4 to TRBJ2-3, with 7 positions matching TRBD2. CDR3 size: 16 residues. V trimming: 0 bases; J trimming: 2 bases; junction bases outside the gene matches: 5. The CDR3 DNA is TGTGCCAGCAGTTTAGCGCCTAGCGGCAACACAGATACGCAGTATTTT. Residues: CASSLAPSGNTDTQYF.

The J gene is TRBJ2-7, the V gene TRBV18; D is unresolved. This CDR3 comprises 14 residues. The germline CDR1 and CDR2 sequences are KGHSH and LQKENI. V lost 2 bases to trimming and J lost 1 base, with 9 bases between them. CDR3 protein: CASSPELSSYEQYF. The CDR3 coding sequence is TGTGCCAGCTCACCAGAACTCTCGTCCTACGAGCAGTACTTC.

This clonotype was picked up a small number of times. The CDR3 here is CSVEVDRAYYQETQYF. As DNA, the CDR3 is TGCAGCGTTGAAGTGGATCGGGCTTATTACCAAGAGACCCAGTACTTC. The gene calls are TRBV29-1 and TRBJ2-5, with D unclear. CDR3 length: 16 amino acids. The germline V and J ends were trimmed by 1 base and 0 bases, with 15 bases remaining between them. Germline V lookup: CDR1 SQVTM, CDR2 ANQGSEA.

The V call is TRBV28, the J call TRBJ2-1, with TRBD2 matching over 8 bases. Germline V gene data show CDR1 as MDHEN and CDR2 as SYDVKM. This CDR3 is built from 19 residues. V was pared by 3 bases and J by 4 bases, with 17 bases of the junction left unmatched. CDR3 in amino acids: CASSFPLPRSGGLYNEQFF. The CDR3 bases are TGTGCCAGCAGTTTTCCCCTGCCCCGGAGCGGGGGTCTGTACAATGAGCAGTTCTTC.

This clonotype was found a few times. The genes are TRBV4-1 and TRBJ2-1, with D hard to call. The V end lost 2 bases, the J end lost 7 bases, and 6 bases lay between the germline ends. Per germline, CDR1 MGHRA and CDR2 YSYEKL. This CDR3 spans 12 amino acids. CDR3 coding DNA: TGCGCCAGCAGCCAAAGAATAAATGAGCAGTTCTTC. Translation gives CASSQRINEQFF.

The rearrangement uses TRBV6-2 or TRBV6-3 and TRBJ2-1; 9 bases are a match to TRBD1. The CDR3 is 15 amino acids. CDR1 is MNHEY and CDR2 is SVGEGT in the germline V gene. Losses at the gene ends were 6 bases for V and 0 bases for J; bases not matched to a gene: 3. The CDR3 protein is CASREDRGSYNEQFF. The CDR3 nucleotides are TGTGCCAGCAGGGAGGACAGGGGCTCCTACAATGAGCAGTTCTTC.

The chain is built from TRBV6-5 and TRBJ1-1; D is perhaps TRBD1 (5 bases). CDR3 length equals 13 residues. Germline V gene sequence: CDR1 MNHEY, CDR2 SVGAGI. Trimming shortened V by 6 bases and J by 2 bases, and 10 bases separated the two germline ends. CDR3 loop: CASRRQINTEAFF. As DNA, the CDR3 is TGTGCCAGCAGAAGACAGATAAACACTGAAGCTTTCTTT.

The chain has TRBV6-5 and TRBJ1-2; possibly TRBD1 for D (5 bases). The CDR3 covers 14 residues. Trimming cost V 3 bases and J 2 bases, with 10 bases left between them. Germline values: CDR1 MNHEY, CDR2 SVGAGI. CDR3 DNA: TGTGCCAGCAGTTATACAGGATTGAACTATGGCTACACCTTC. Encoded protein: CASSYTGLNYGYTF.